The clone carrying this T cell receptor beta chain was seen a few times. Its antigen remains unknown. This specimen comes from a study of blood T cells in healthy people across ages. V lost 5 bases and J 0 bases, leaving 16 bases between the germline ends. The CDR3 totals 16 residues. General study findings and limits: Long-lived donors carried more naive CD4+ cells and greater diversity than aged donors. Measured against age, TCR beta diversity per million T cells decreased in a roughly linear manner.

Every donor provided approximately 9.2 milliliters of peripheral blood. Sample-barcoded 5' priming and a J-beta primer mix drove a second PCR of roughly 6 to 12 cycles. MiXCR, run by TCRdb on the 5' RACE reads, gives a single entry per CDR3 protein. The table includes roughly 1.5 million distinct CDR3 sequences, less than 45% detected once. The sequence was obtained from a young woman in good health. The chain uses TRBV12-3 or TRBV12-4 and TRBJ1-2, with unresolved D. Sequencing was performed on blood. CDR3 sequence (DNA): TGTGCCAGCAGTCGCCCCGGCCGCGGAGCTAACTATGGCTACACCTTC. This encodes CASSRPGRGANYGYTF.